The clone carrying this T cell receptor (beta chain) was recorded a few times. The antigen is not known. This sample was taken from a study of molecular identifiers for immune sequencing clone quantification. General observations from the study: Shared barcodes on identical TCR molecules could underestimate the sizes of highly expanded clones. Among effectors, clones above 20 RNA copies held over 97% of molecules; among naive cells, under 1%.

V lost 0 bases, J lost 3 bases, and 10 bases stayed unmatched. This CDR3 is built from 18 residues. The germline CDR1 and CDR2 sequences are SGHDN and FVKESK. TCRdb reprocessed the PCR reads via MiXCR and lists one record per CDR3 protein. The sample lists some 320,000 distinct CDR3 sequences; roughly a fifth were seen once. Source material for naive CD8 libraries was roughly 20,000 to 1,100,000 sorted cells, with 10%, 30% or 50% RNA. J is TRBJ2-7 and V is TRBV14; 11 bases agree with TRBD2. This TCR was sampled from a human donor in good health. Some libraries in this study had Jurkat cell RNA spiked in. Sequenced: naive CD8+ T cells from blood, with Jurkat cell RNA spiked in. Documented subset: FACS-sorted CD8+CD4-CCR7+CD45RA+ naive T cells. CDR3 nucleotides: TGTGCCAGCAGCCAAGATGCCCTAGCGGGGGGTGAGAACTACGAGCAGTACTTC. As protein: CASSQDALAGGENYEQYF.